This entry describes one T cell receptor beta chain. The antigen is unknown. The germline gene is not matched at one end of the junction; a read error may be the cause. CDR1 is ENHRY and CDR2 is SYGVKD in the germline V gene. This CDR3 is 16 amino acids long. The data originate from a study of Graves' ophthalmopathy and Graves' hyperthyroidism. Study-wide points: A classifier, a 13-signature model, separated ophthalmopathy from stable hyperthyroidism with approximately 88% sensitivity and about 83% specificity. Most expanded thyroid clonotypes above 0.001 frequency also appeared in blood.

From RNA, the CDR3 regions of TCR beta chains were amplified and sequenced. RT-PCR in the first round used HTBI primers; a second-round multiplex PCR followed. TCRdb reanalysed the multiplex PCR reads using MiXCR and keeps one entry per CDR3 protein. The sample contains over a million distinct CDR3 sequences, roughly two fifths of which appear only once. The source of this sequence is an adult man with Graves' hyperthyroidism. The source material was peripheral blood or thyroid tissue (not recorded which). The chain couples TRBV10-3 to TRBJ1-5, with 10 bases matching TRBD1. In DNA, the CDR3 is TGTGCCATCAGTGAGGGGACAGGGGTGGGCAATCAGCCCCGGCATTTT. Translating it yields CAISEGTGVGNQPRHF.